These 10 T cell receptor beta chains originate from one sample sequenced in a study of glioma-infiltrating T cells. Using RNA template, CDR3s of TCR alpha and beta were amplified with iRepertoire arm-PCR. In TCRdb, the multiplex PCR reads were re-called with MiXCR into one record per CDR3 protein. Among fewer than 500,000 distinct CDR3 sequences listed, 41% were seen once. What was sequenced was glioma tissue, nonneoplastic brain tissue, or PBMCs (not recorded which). The receptors stem from a human donor with low-grade glioma or glioblastoma, undergoing nonglioma brain surgery, or in good health (not recorded which).

A few counts support this clonotype. The V gene is TRBV28, the J gene TRBJ2-7; a weak D match, TRBD1 (5 bases). Germline CDR1 and CDR2: MDHEN and SYDVKM. V lost 11 bases and J lost 1, with 15 bases in between. The CDR3 totals 13 residues. The CDR3 DNA sequence: TGTGCCGTCGCCAGACCAGGGTCCTACGAGCAGTACTTC. Translating it yields CAVARPGSYEQYF. Combining the CDR3 with reference TRBV28 and TRBJ2-7 gives the whole variable domain DVKVTQSSRYLVKRTGEKVFLECVQDMDHENMFWYRQDPGLGLRLIYFSYDVKMKEKGDIPEGYSVSREKKERFSLILESASTNQTSMYLCAVARPGSYEQYFGPGTRLTVT.

This clonotype was observed a handful of times. This chain uses TRBV4-1 with TRBJ2-1; 7 positions match TRBD2. The V gene's germline CDR1 is MGHRA and CDR2 YSYEKL. V was clipped by 1 base and J by 5 bases; unmatched bases: 8. The CDR3 has 16 residues. CDR3 protein: CASSQVGGRADNEQFF. CDR3 DNA: TGCGCCAGCAGCCAAGTGGGAGGGAGGGCTGACAATGAGCAGTTCTTC.

Note on this clonotype: This sequence may be a read error, since a much larger clone differs from it by one base. This CDR3 is CAGSPVDGTGTGELFF. The CDR3 DNA reads as TGTGCCGGCAGTCCCGTCGATGGGACAGGTACCGGGGAGCTGTTTTTT. The J gene is TRBJ2-2, the V gene TRBV25-1; TRBD1 matches at 8 bases. Germline-derived CDR1 and CDR2 are MGHDK and SYGVNS. This CDR3 is built from 16 residues. The full variable domain, in which reference TRBV25-1 and TRBJ2-2 provide the parts outside the CDR3, is EADIYQTPRYLVIGTGKKITLECSQTMGHDKMYWYQQDPGMELHLIHYSYGVNSTEKGDLSSESTVSRIRTEHFPLTLESARPSHTSQYLCAGSPVDGTGTGELFFGEGSRLTVL.

This clonotype was seen only a few times. The chain combines TRBV4-2 with TRBJ1-4; D uncertain. V was cut by 6 bases and J by 5 bases, with 13 bases left in between. The CDR3 length is 14 residues. Per germline, CDR1 LGHNA and CDR2 YNFKEQ. CDR3 region: CASRNNPQNEKLFF. The CDR3 DNA is TGTGCCAGCAGGAACAACCCCCAGAATGAAAAACTGTTTTTT.

This clonotype showed up many times. The rearrangement links TRBV6-6 to TRBJ1-1; D ambiguous. Germline-derived CDR1 and CDR2 are MNHNY and SVGAGI (reference sequence). Trimming left V 0 bases short and J 1 base short, with 6 bases between. CDR3 length: 14 residues. CDR3 in DNA: TGTGCCAGCAGTTACTCGGCAGAGAACACTGAAGCTTTCTTT. Protein product: CASSYSAENTEAFF.

DNA for the CDR3: TGTGCCAGTAGTGAGTGGCGGGAGAACACCGGGGAGCTGTTTTTT. Translated: CASSEWRENTGELFF. This sequence joins TRBV19 and TRBJ2-2; possibly TRBD2 for D (6 bases). This CDR3 is 15 amino acids long. CDR1 is LNHDA, CDR2 SQIVND, per germline (reference sequence). Trimming took 5 bases from V and 1 from J, leaving 11 bases between them.

For this clonotype: With a much larger clone just one base away, this may be a read error. The CDR3 nucleotides are TGTGCCAGCAGCTTAGAGCCCGGCGGCACAGATACGCAGTATTTT. Translating gives CASSLEPGGTDTQYF. This rearrangement joins TRBV11-2 to TRBJ2-3; D ambiguous. Looked up from germline, CDR1 is SGHAT and CDR2 is FQNNGV. Trimming took 0 bases from V and 1 from J, leaving 8 bases between them. This CDR3 region has 15 residues.

The DNA of the CDR3 is TGTGCCACCGCCGGACAGAGTAATGAAAAACTGTTTTTT. Residues: CATAGQSNEKLFF. The V and J genes are TRBV6-5 and TRBJ1-4; TRBD1 might be the D (6 bases). This CDR3 is 13 amino acids long. Per germline, CDR1 MNHEY and CDR2 SVGAGI. The V end lost 10 bases, the J end lost 4 bases, and 13 bases lay between the germline ends.

As for this clonotype: Relative to the germline gene, one junction end is altered; a read error may explain this. The chain links TRBV6-1 to TRBJ2-1; a weak D match, TRBD2 (6 bases). Germline V gene lookup returns CDR1 MNHNS and CDR2 SASEGT. The CDR3 spans 13 residues. CDR3 residues: CASSSDYYKEQFF. For the CDR3, the DNA is TGTGCCAGCAGCTCGGACTATTACAAAGAGCAGTTCTTC.

The chain recombines TRBV11-3 with TRBJ2-2; D remains ambiguous. V shed 5 bases and J shed 4 bases, with 11 bases lying between them. There are 14 residues in the CDR3. Per germline, CDR1 SGHNT and CDR2 YENEEA. Written as DNA, the CDR3 is TGTGCCAGCAGCACTGACATATCCACCGGGGAGCTGTTTTTT. Protein product: CASSTDISTGELFF.